The rows below give T cell receptor beta chains drawn from one sample of a study of response to subunit inactivated influenza vaccine. TCRdb reprocessed the RT-PCR reads via MiXCR and lists one record per CDR3 protein. Of more than 700,000 distinct CDR3 sequences in the sample, less than 25% were seen once. Sequenced here: PBMCs from blood, sampled more than 4 days after vaccination. The source is a middle-aged man who received an inactivated influenza vaccine. Both conserved end residues are part of each CDR3. The order of the fields is clone size, CDR3 length, V gene, J gene, D gene, CDR3 protein, CDR3 DNA. D genes are given only for firm matches. Some rows mark clone size as missing; the rest say once, few, many or name a class of expanded clone.

NA	14	TRBV2	TRBJ1-5	NA	CASSAGDVVQPQHF	TGTGCCAGCAGTGCGGGGGATGTAGTTCAGCCCCAGCATTTT
NA	15	TRBV7-9	TRBJ2-7	TRBD2	CASSLPRTSAYEQYF	TGTGCCAGCAGCTTGCCGAGGACTAGCGCCTACGAGCAGTACTTC
few	16	TRBV4-2	TRBJ2-5	TRBD2	CASSQDGISGEETQYF	TGTGCCAGCAGCCAAGATGGAATTAGCGGGGAAGAGACCCAGTACTTC
NA	11	TRBV6-6	TRBJ2-7	NA	CASKANYEQYF	TGTGCCAGCAAAGCGAACTACGAGCAGTACTTC
many	14	TRBV5-1	TRBJ2-7	TRBD2	CASSAGLAGDEQYF	TGCGCCAGCAGCGCGGGACTAGCGGGAGACGAGCAGTACTTC
few	13	TRBV7-2	TRBJ2-7	NA	CASSLVFRNEQYF	TGTGCCAGCAGCTTAGTATTCAGGAACGAGCAGTACTTC
many	14	TRBV20-1	TRBJ2-7	NA	CSARGGNNPYEQYF	TGCAGTGCTAGGGGCGGGAACAACCCCTACGAGCAGTACTTC
NA	11	TRBV30	TRBJ2-2	NA	CAWSVIGELFF	TGTGCCTGGAGTGTTATCGGGGAGCTGTTTTTT
few	14	TRBV10-3	TRBJ2-7	TRBD2	CAISGSGGPYEQYF	TGTGCCATCAGTGGGAGCGGGGGACCCTACGAGCAGTACTTC
NA	17	TRBV6-1	TRBJ2-2	NA	CASTKSRTVFSRGELFF	TGTGCCAGCACCAAAAGCCGGACAGTCTTCAGCCGCGGGGAGCTGTTTTTT
many	16	TRBV20-1	TRBJ2-1	NA	CSARDTEMSSYNEQFF	TGCAGTGCTAGAGATACGGAAATGAGCTCCTACAATGAGCAGTTCTTC
many	11	TRBV20-1	TRBJ1-1	NA	CSAMGSTEAFF	TGCAGTGCTATGGGGAGCACTGAAGCTTTCTTT
NA	14	TRBV5-1	TRBJ2-1	TRBD2	CASSGLAGVYEQFF	TGCGCCAGCAGCGGGCTAGCGGGAGTCTATGAGCAGTTCTTC
few	13	TRBV7-2	TRBJ1-1	NA	CASSLDGVTEAFF	TGTGCCAGCAGCTTAGACGGGGTCACTGAAGCTTTCTTT
NA	15	TRBV7-2	TRBJ2-5	NA	CASSWGGPLVETQYF	TGTGCCAGCAGCTGGGGGGGCCCTCTGGTGGAGACCCAGTACTTC
many	15	TRBV9	TRBJ2-7	NA	CASSVALGSSYEQYF	TGTGCCAGCAGCGTAGCTTTGGGCAGCTCCTACGAGCAGTACTTC
few	15	TRBV7-8	TRBJ1-3	NA	CASSPQTGAGNTIYF	TGTGCCAGCAGCCCTCAGACAGGCGCTGGAAACACCATATATTTT
NA	17	TRBV25-1	TRBJ2-3	TRBD2	CASSESLAGGLTDTQYF	TGTGCCAGCAGTGAATCTCTAGCGGGGGGGCTTACAGATACGCAGTATTTT
few	16	TRBV29-1	TRBJ2-3	TRBD2	CSVAGWSGGATDTQYF	TGCAGCGTTGCAGGGTGGAGCGGGGGGGCAACAGATACGCAGTATTTT
few	12	TRBV7-2	TRBJ1-1	TRBD1	CASSPTGYEAFF	TGTGCCAGCAGCCCGACAGGGTACGAAGCTTTCTTT
NA	13	TRBV4-3	TRBJ1-2	NA	CASSQGTPYGYTF	TGCGCCAGCAGCCAGGGGACGCCCTATGGCTACACCTTC
few	15	TRBV5-1	TRBJ2-3	TRBD1	CASSLGRGRADTQYF	TGCGCCAGCAGCTTGGGCAGGGGGCGTGCAGATACGCAGTATTTT
NA	11	TRBV12-3/TRBV12-4	TRBJ2-5	NA	CASSWKETQYF	TGTGCCAGCAGTTGGAAAGAGACCCAGTACTTC
few	14	TRBV6-2/TRBV6-3	TRBJ2-5	TRBD1	CASRTGGNQETQYF	TGTGCCAGCCGGACAGGGGGCAACCAAGAGACCCAGTACTTC